The 5 T cell receptor beta chains below come from one sample, sequenced in a study of a mutant IDH1 vaccine in newly diagnosed glioma. Described time point: week 5, during vaccination. All doses held 300 ug of mutant IDH1 20-mer peptide, with topical imiquimod. Their antigens remain unidentified. Profiled with immunoSEQ multiplex PCR; TCRdb holds only in-frame clones, not every one. The repertoire consists of 40,000 or so clones, with approximately 85% occurring once and the leading ten covering about 1.5%. Sequences were derived from PBMCs, sampled from a glioma patient whose treatment included an IDH1 peptide vaccine. The receptor set was obtained from a man in his forties or fifties with glioma.

There are a few counts of this clone. The chain is built from TRBV9 and TRBJ1-3; tentatively, D is TRBD1 (6 bases). This CDR3 contains 19 residues. Germline V lookup: CDR1 SGDLS, CDR2 YYNGEE. With 2 bases removed from V and 0 bases from J, the gap between germline ends came to 21 bases. This CDR3 reads CASSVSGLDRTHSGNTIYF. CDR3 in DNA: TGTGCCAGCAGCGTCTCAGGCCTAGACAGGACCCACTCTGGAAACACCATATATTTT.

This clone was detected only a few times. The rearrangement joins TRBV5-6 to TRBJ1-1; D call uncertain. This CDR3 region has 13 residues. Trimming took 2 bases from V and 1 from J, leaving 6 bases between them. Germline V gene lookup returns CDR1 SGHDT and CDR2 YYEEEE. CDR3 nucleotides: TGTGCCAGCAGCTTTGTTACGAACACTGAAGCTTTCTTT. Translated: CASSFVTNTEAFF.

The genes are TRBV9 and TRBJ1-5; tentative D call: TRBD1 (6 bases). Germline-derived CDR1 and CDR2 are SGDLS and YYNGEE. Trimming left V 0 bases short and J 7 bases short, with 14 bases between. This CDR3 spans 15 amino acids. The CDR3 here is CASSVGGGGQQPQHF. CDR3 DNA: TGTGCCAGCAGCGTAGGCGGGGGGGGGCAGCAGCCCCAGCATTTT.

The rearrangement links TRBV6-6 to TRBJ2-5; D is unclear. Germline CDR1 is MNHNY and CDR2 is SVGAGI (reference sequence). The CDR3 spans 16 residues. The ends were cut back, 7 bases at V and 5 bases at J, with 23 bases in the middle. The CDR3: CASITSPVAAKETQYF. CDR3 in DNA: TGTGCCAGCATCACAAGTCCCGTAGCTGCGAAGGAGACCCAGTACTTC.

This chain links TRBV19 with TRBJ2-7; maybe TRBD2 (7 bases). Per germline, CDR1 LNHDA and CDR2 SQIVND (reference sequence). The V and J ends lost 2 bases and 4 bases respectively, with 15 bases between them. This CDR3 region has 15 residues. The DNA for the CDR3 is TGTGCCAGTAGTATAAGGACGGGGGGCCTTTACGAGCAGTACTTC. Translating it yields CASSIRTGGLYEQYF.